This TCR beta chain was obtained from a study of T cell responses to AZD1222 COVID-19 vaccine. General study points: A rise in Spike-specific TCR breadth and depth followed two AZD1222 doses.

Germline V lookup: CDR1 MRHNA, CDR2 SNTAGT. Trimming stripped 7 bases from V and 0 bases from J, with 11 bases between. This CDR3 spans 14 amino acids. Concerning this clone: Its antigen is undetermined.

TCRdb's table, derived via immunoSEQ multiplex PCR, lists solely in-frame clones and lacks some. In the table there are 150,000 or so clones, roughly 91% of which are singletons. The starting material was peripheral blood, obtained on day 0 of AZD1222 vaccination. This clonotype originated in an adult in good health. The chain uses TRBV6-4 and TRBJ2-3; D gene uncertain. The CDR3 DNA is TGTGCCAGCAAGGCAGGTCCTAGCACAGATACGCAGTATTTT. It specifies CASKAGPSTDTQYF.